What follows are 19 T cell receptor beta chains derived from one specimen sequenced in a study of identical twins. MiXCR, run by TCRdb on the 5' RACE reads, gives a single entry per CDR3 protein. The sample records hundreds of thousands of distinct CDR3 sequences, about 8.3% being singletons. These data were also filed under a second study, of yellow fever vaccine responses in identical twins.

The sample consisted of memory (CD45RO+) T cells sorted from blood. The receptors derive from a woman in her late teens or twenties in good health.

This clonotype occurred many times. The V call is TRBV12-3 or TRBV12-4, the J call TRBJ2-4; 8 bases align to TRBD2. Trimming removed 5 bases from V and 8 bases from J; junction bases left unmatched: 5. The CDR3 loop spans 13 amino acids. The CDR3 bases are TGTGCCAGCAGTAAAGGACTAGCATACATTCAGTACTTC. It codes for CASSKGLAYIQYF.

This clonotype was counted ten times or more. V gene TRBV20-1 combines with J gene TRBJ2-7; TRBD2 agrees at 8 bases. Germline V CDR1 and CDR2: DFQATT, SNEGSKA (reference sequence). The trim removed 3 bases at V and 6 bases at J, leaving 7 bases unmatched. The CDR3 is 13 residues long. The CDR3 reads CSASREGRVEQYF. In nucleotides, the CDR3 is TGCAGTGCTAGTCGGGAGGGCCGAGTCGAGCAGTACTTC.

The sample holds a few counts of this clonotype. The V gene is TRBV10-3, the J gene TRBJ2-7; 14 bases are a match to TRBD2. The germline V gene has CDR1 ENHRY and CDR2 SYGVKD. The CDR3 consists of 15 residues. V gave up 2 bases and J gave up 3 bases; unmatched junction bases: 0. The chain's CDR3 is CAISEGLAGGYEQYF. CDR3 coding DNA: TGTGCCATCAGTGAGGGACTAGCGGGAGGCTACGAGCAGTACTTC.

This clonotype was detected many times. V is TRBV15 and J is TRBJ2-5; D tentatively reads TRBD1 or TRBD2 (5 bases each). Germline values: CDR1 LNHNV, CDR2 YYDKDF (reference sequence). The CDR3 is 16 residues long. V lost 0 bases, J lost 4 bases, and 15 bases lay in between. Here the CDR3 reads CATSRDQGSGGETQYF. The CDR3 DNA follows: TGTGCCACCAGCAGAGATCAGGGATCCGGAGGAGAGACCCAGTACTTC.

The V gene is TRBV2, the J gene TRBJ2-1, with 8 bases identical to TRBD1. CDR1 SNHLY and CDR2 FYNNEI come from the germline V gene. CDR3 length: 15 residues. Losses at the gene ends were 5 bases for V and 2 bases for J; bases not matched to a gene: 5. The DNA for the CDR3 is TGTGCCAGCAGTTATACAGGGGGACCCTACAATGAGCAGTTCTTC. Translated: CASSYTGGPYNEQFF.

This clonotype was counted a few times. The chain couples TRBV10-1 to TRBJ1-3, with D maybe TRBD1 (5 bases). Deletions cut 6 bases from V and 1 base from J, with 10 bases between. Germline V gene data show CDR1 as WNHNN and CDR2 as SYGVQD (reference sequence). The CDR3 length is 14 residues. CDR3 DNA: TGCGCCAGCAGGCCTGGGGGATCTGGAAACACCATATATTTT. Translating gives CASRPGGSGNTIYF.

This clonotype appeared many times. The chain has TRBV7-9 and TRBJ2-1; 7 bases align to TRBD2. Per germline, CDR1 SEHNR and CDR2 FQNEAQ (reference sequence). V was pared by 5 bases and J by 1 base, with 5 bases of the junction left unmatched. The CDR3 length is 15 residues. The CDR3 bases are TGTGCCAGCAGCCGCACGGGGGGTTCCTACAATGAGCAGTTCTTC. Translation gives CASSRTGGSYNEQFF.

This chain connects TRBV18 to TRBJ1-4; 9 nucleotides align to TRBD1. There are 16 residues in the CDR3. Germline lookup yields CDR1 KGHSH and CDR2 LQKENI. V trimming: 2 bases; J trimming: 0 bases; junction bases outside the gene matches: 1. This CDR3 is CASSPGTGTTNEKLFF. Here the CDR3 DNA reads TGTGCCAGCTCACCAGGGACAGGGACAACTAATGAAAAACTGTTTTTT.

There are many counts of this clonotype. The chain employs TRBV29-1 and TRBJ1-1; possible D gene TRBD1, 6 bases. This CDR3 is built from 14 residues. The V and J ends lost 6 bases and 5 bases respectively, with 19 bases between them. Germline CDR1 SQVTM, CDR2 ANQGSEA. CDR3 loop: CSVSALGGRTEAFF. The CDR3, as DNA: TGCAGCGTCTCGGCGTTAGGGGGTCGGACTGAAGCTTTCTTT.

In its sample, this clonotype was seen a few times. This chain joins TRBV27 and TRBJ2-2; 7 nucleotides agree with TRBD1. V trimming: 8 bases; J trimming: 5 bases; junction bases outside the gene matches: 8. There are 14 residues in the CDR3. Germline lookup yields CDR1 MNHEY and CDR2 SMNVEV (reference sequence). The CDR3 protein is CASSTPGGTGELFF. In DNA form, the CDR3 reads TGTGCCAGCTCCACCCCAGGGGGTACCGGGGAGCTGTTTTTT.

This clonotype was counted many times. The gene calls are TRBV7-8 and TRBJ2-1, with TRBD2 matching over 9 bases. CDR1 is SGHVS and CDR2 is FQNEAQ in the germline V gene. The CDR3 extends over 14 amino acids. The V segment lost 5 bases and the J segment 7 bases; nucleotides outside the gene matches: 6. The chain's CDR3 is CASSPGLAPNEQFF. For the CDR3, the DNA is TGTGCCAGCAGCCCGGGACTAGCTCCAAATGAGCAGTTCTTC.

This clonotype was observed a handful of times. The rearrangement links TRBV11-3 to TRBJ2-7, with TRBD1 matching over 7 bases. V lost 1 base and J lost 3; bases outside the gene matches: 3. The CDR3 has 14 residues. CDR1 is SGHNT, CDR2 YENEEA, per germline. The CDR3 here is CASSLGQGLYEQYF. The CDR3 DNA follows: TGTGCCAGCAGCTTAGGACAGGGCCTCTACGAGCAGTACTTC.

This clonotype has at least ten counts. The chain combines TRBV12-3 or TRBV12-4 with TRBJ2-2, with D hard to call. Trimming removed 3 bases at V and 8 bases at J, with 13 bases between. The CDR3 loop spans 14 amino acids. The chain's CDR3 is CASSFGWAEGELFF. The CDR3 nucleotides are TGTGCCAGCAGTTTTGGATGGGCGGAGGGGGAGCTGTTTTTT.

The chain has TRBV6-5 and TRBJ2-4; the match to TRBD2 covers 8 bases. Per germline, CDR1 MNHEY and CDR2 SVGAGI. Unmatched junction bases numbered 4, after V lost 2 bases and J lost 7 bases. The CDR3 extends over 14 amino acids. CDR3 sequence (DNA): TGTGCCAGCAGTTACGGGGTAGCGGGGAACATTCAGTACTTC. Its protein product is CASSYGVAGNIQYF.

This clonotype came up many times. The rearrangement joins TRBV12-3 or TRBV12-4 to TRBJ2-7; 10 bases are a match to TRBD2. The CDR3 loop spans 15 amino acids. V lost 3 bases, J lost 5 bases, and 7 bases stayed unmatched. CDR3 DNA: TGTGCCAGCAGTTTGGGCCCTAGCGGGAGTGACGAGCAGTACTTC. Its translation is CASSLGPSGSDEQYF.

There are a few counts of this clonotype. The chain couples TRBV11-2 to TRBJ2-1; 12 bases line up with TRBD2. V trimming: 4 bases; J trimming: 1 base; junction bases outside the gene matches: 8. Looked up from germline, CDR1 is SGHAT and CDR2 is FQNNGV. The CDR3 runs 18 residues. Here the CDR3 reads CASSWSSGGAGSYNEQFF. The CDR3 DNA is TGTGCCAGCAGCTGGTCTAGCGGGGGGGCCGGTTCCTACAATGAGCAGTTCTTC.

The sample holds many counts of this clonotype. The rearrangement joins TRBV29-1 to TRBJ2-7; 9 bases line up with TRBD1. The V gene's germline CDR1 is SQVTM and CDR2 ANQGSEA. Germline trimming cut 6 bases from V and 6 bases from J; bases unmatched to any gene: 3. The length of the CDR3 is 11 residues. The CDR3 reads CSVRTGAEQYV. The DNA of the CDR3 is TGCAGCGTCAGGACAGGGGCCGAGCAGTACGTC.

At least ten counts were recorded for this clonotype. The V gene is TRBV11-2, the J gene TRBJ2-7; 8 bases match TRBD2. With V trimmed by 5 bases and J by 2 bases, 11 bases remained unmatched. This CDR3 contains 16 residues. Germline V lookup: CDR1 SGHAT, CDR2 FQNNGV. Written as DNA, the CDR3 is TGTGCCAGCAGCCCGCAACGACTAGCGTATCCCTACGAGCAGTACTTC. As protein: CASSPQRLAYPYEQYF.

The gene calls are TRBV15 and TRBJ1-5; D gene unclear. With 8 bases removed from V and 5 bases from J, the gap between germline ends came to 19 bases. The germline CDR1 and CDR2 sequences are LNHNV and YYDKDF (reference sequence). This CDR3 has 15 residues. The CDR3 DNA is TGTGCCACCGACAAACCTCGGCGGAGGGATCAGCCCCAGCATTTT. Its protein is CATDKPRRRDQPQHF.